A single T cell receptor (beta chain) is shown here with its context. V lost 3 bases to trimming and J lost 2 bases; unmatched junction nucleotides: 16. Germline lookup yields CDR1 SGHDN and CDR2 FVKESK. The CDR3 contains 21 residues. TCRdb's table, derived via immunoSEQ multiplex PCR, lists solely in-frame clones and lacks some. The sample consists of hundreds of thousands of clones, roughly 80% of them appearing once. This sample stems from a study of blood T cell repertoires in COVID-19. Study summary: Samples of COVID-19 (acute and convalescent) were obtained from the United States, Italy and Spain. The cDNA or gDNA used as material had been derived from T cells, B-cell-depleted T cells, or PBMCs.

The specimen sequenced was peripheral blood. This chain uses TRBV14 with TRBJ2-2, with 12 nucleotides matching TRBD2. This clonotype was sampled from a woman older than 75 with acute or convalescent COVID-19. The CDR3 DNA sequence: TGTGCCAGCAGCCAGGATGTTCGGCGGGCTAGCGGGAGGGAAAACACCGGGGAGCTGTTTTTT. Its translation: CASSQDVRRASGRENTGELFF. The variable domain in full, with the rest retrieved from reference TRBV14 and TRBJ2-2, is EAGVTQFPSHSVIEKGQTVTLRCDPISGHDNLYWYRRVMGKEIKFLLHFVKESKQDESGMPNNRFLAERTGGTYSTLKVQPAELEDSGVYFCASSQDVRRASGRENTGELFFGEGSRLTVL.